The 5 T cell receptor beta chains in this list originate from one sample, sequenced in a study of tumor-infiltrating lymphocytes in primary liver carcinoma. For blood RNA, unsorted whole blood served as the source, and germline DNA was extracted too. Constant-region priming of approximately 500 ng total RNA yielded TCR beta cDNA. Three-round nested multiplex PCR performed with slightly modified ARM-PCR produced the TCR beta libraries. For around 11 cycles apiece, the opening two PCR rounds ran with TRBV1-TRBV30 forward primers and a C-beta reverse primer. TCRdb re-analysed the multiplex PCR reads in MiXCR, keeping a single row per CDR3 protein. In the table there are 310,000 or so distinct CDR3 sequences, roughly two thirds of which are singletons. Sample: peripheral blood. All receptors come from a man between 40 and 49 years old with primary liver carcinoma and hepatitis B virus infection.

As regards this clonotype: One end of the junction does not line up with germline, which may come from a read error. V and J are TRBV11-2 and TRBJ2-7; D call uncertain. The germline V gene encodes CDR1 SGHAT and CDR2 FQNNGV. This CDR3 has 14 residues. The CDR3 region is CASSLGPTAYEQYF. The CDR3 nucleotides read TGCGCCAGCAGCTTAGGTCCCACAGCCTACGAGCAGTACTTC.

On this clonotype itself: A much larger clone differs from this one at a single base, so this may be a read error. DNA of the CDR3: TGTGCCTGCAGCCAAGATCGGGTTCGGAACACTGAAGCTTTCTTT. Amino acid sequence: CACSQDRVRNTEAFF. The chain uses TRBV4-2 and TRBJ1-1; D unresolved. The CDR3 contains 15 residues. CDR1 is LGHNA, CDR2 YNFKEQ, per germline.

Notes on this clonotype: This could be a read error, since a much larger clone is one nucleotide away. The chain employs TRBV5-5 and TRBJ2-2, with D possibly matching TRBD1 (5 bases). CDR3 size: 15 residues. Germline CDR1 reads SGHKS; CDR2 reads YYEKEE (reference sequence). Trimming removed 0 bases at V and 6 bases at J, with 12 bases between. The CDR3 DNA is TGTGCCAGCAGCTTGGTGGCAGGGATCCCCGGGGAGCTGTTTTTT. This sequence encodes CASSLVAGIPGELFF.

The chain recombines TRBV6-2 or TRBV6-3 with TRBJ2-3, with 12 positions matching TRBD2. The V segment lost 5 bases and the J segment 4 bases; nucleotides outside the gene matches: 7. Germline lookup yields CDR1 MNHEY and CDR2 SVGEGT. This CDR3 has 16 residues. The chain's CDR3 is CASSNVLAGGADTQYF. The DNA for the CDR3 is TGTGCCAGCAGTAACGTACTAGCGGGAGGCGCAGATACGCAGTATTTT.

The chain joins TRBV11-2 to TRBJ2-7; TRBD1 might be the D (6 bases). V was trimmed by 6 bases and J by 4 bases, leaving 16 bases between them. This CDR3 has 14 residues. In germline, CDR1 is SGHAT, CDR2 FQNNGV. The CDR3 here is CASRARTVPYEQYF. In nucleotides, the CDR3 is TGTGCCAGCAGAGCTCGGACAGTGCCGTACGAGCAGTACTTC.